The entry below describes one TCR beta chain. Its specificity is unknown. The sample belongs to a study of PD-L1 blockade in urothelial cancer. Study-wide background: Prior exposure to chemotherapy in patients amounted to 0 to 3 regimens received. At 3 weeks (second dose) and 6 weeks after starting treatment, blood was analyzed. T cells numbered a median of approximately 140,000 in the blood samples. Study-wide results and limits: Clones that were tumor-associated expanded more in the blood of durable-benefit patients at 3 weeks.

TCRdb's copy holds only in-frame clones and misses some; the assay was immunoSEQ multiplex PCR. The sample shows around 33,000 clones, approximately 80% of them seen only once. The clonotype was recovered from a man aged 65 to 85 with urothelial cancer. The source material was PBMCs, sampled around atezolizumab (anti-PD-L1) treatment.

The CDR3 protein is CASSLQGVSTDTQYF. CDR3 sequence (DNA): TGTGCCAGCAGCCTTCAAGGGGTCAGCACAGATACGCAGTATTTT. The chain couples TRBV7-9 to TRBJ2-3, with D maybe TRBD1 (5 bases). CDR1 and CDR2 (germline): SEHNR, FQNEAQ (reference sequence). Trimming removed 5 bases from V and 0 bases from J, with 12 bases in between. This CDR3 contains 15 residues. Drawing the rest from reference TRBV7-9 and TRBJ2-3, the complete variable domain is DTGVSQNPRHKITKRGQNVTFRCDPISEHNRLYWYRQTLGQGPEFLTYFQNEAQLEKSRLLSDRFSAERPKGSFSTLEIQRTEQGDSAMYLCASSLQGVSTDTQYFGPGTRLTVL.